Here is one TCR beta chain with its context. The data belong to a study of CD8+CD57+ T cells in acquired aplastic anemia. Study as a whole: Sorted CD4+ and CD8+ cells yielded roughly 3.1 ug of DNA on average.

CD8+CD57+ cell expansion had been shown by flow cytometry in patients chosen for sequencing. Patients were treatment-naive when blood was sampled. Germline lookup yields CDR1 ENHRY and CDR2 SYGVKD. The CDR3 is made up of 13 amino acids. V trimming: 10 bases; J trimming: 5 bases; junction bases outside the gene matches: 5. TCR beta VDJ and CDR3 were profiled, and genomic DNA was the template. One entry per CDR3 protein results from TCRdb running MiXCR on the reads. The profile shows more than 95,000 distinct CDR3 sequences, about 40% of them singletons. This TCR came from a human donor with aplastic anemia. This chain connects TRBV10-3 to TRBJ2-2; 9 bases align to TRBD2. The sequenced sample was sorted CD4+, CD8+, or CD8+CD57+ T cells (not recorded which) from PBMCs. The CDR3 region is CATRTSDTGELFF. The DNA for the CDR3 is TGTGCCACTCGGACTAGCGATACCGGGGAGCTGTTTTTT.